This TCR beta chain was found in a study of cytomegalovirus exposure and HLA in healthy donors (dated by TCRdb to 2015 to 2018). Looking at the study overall: According to an earlier analysis of 587 of the donors, some 180 million T cells yielded over 90 million unique TCR beta sequences and more than 250 Gb of sequence data. Genome-wide SNP genotypes for about 65% of the roughly 700 donors were used in a later genetic analysis, which treated that subset as a discovery cohort. The study used immunosequencing to profile the T cell repertoires of several hundred subjects and linked those repertoires to cytomegalovirus serostatus. Typing coverage differed by locus: A, B, C, DRB1 and DQB1 were typed in about 620-640 donors, DQA1 in 500 to 550, DPA1 in around 600, and DPB1 in 400 to 480. An earlier analysis of a few hundred of the donors applied high-throughput TCR beta sequencing to assess whether each TCR beta V gene segment acted as functional or pseudogenic. Among roughly 400 genotyped donors of the cohort, an average of approximately 240,000 unique TCR beta nucleotide sequences was sequenced per donor, of which about 19% were non-productive. A separate validation cohort of some 130 different subjects was used in addition to the roughly 670-subject first cohort. Donor age, sex, ethnicity and CMV serostatus were collected together with the repertoire data. Roughly 300 gigabases of sequencing data and around 85 million unique TCR sequences made up an early release that covered some 640 HLA-typed donors. Roughly 5 DR-DQ haplotypes were handled as single units for association and clustering because linkage in the cohort was strong. Rather than drawing on any new phenotypic data, the later analysis identified candidate immune exposures from TCR beta sequences and the way those sequences occurred across donors. Class I and class II HLA loci were covered by the typing at four-digit resolution. The study aimed to test whether signatures of past pathogen exposure could be identified by cataloging public T cell receptors. Every repertoire in the discovery cohort had been generated on one and the same sequencing platform. Of the 300 to 500 genotyped donors, less than 90% were placed in the genetic ancestry cluster associated with self-reported Caucasian donors. To predict cytomegalovirus infection status, the study brought together high-throughput TCR immunosequencing, statistical association of individual TCRs with disease status, and machine learning. In a later analysis, previously published TCR beta repertoires from 666 donors were re-analyzed and high-resolution HLA genotyping was added so that TCR occurrence patterns could be studied.

The library was produced with the immunoSEQ multiplex PCR assay. The multiplex PCR relied on a mix of 60 forward primers for TCR Vbeta segments and 13 reverse primers for TCR Jbeta segments. The CDR3 region of rearranged TCR beta genes was amplified from genomic DNA with a multiplex PCR assay. Amplified TCR beta libraries were sequenced as 87-base-pair reads on the Illumina HiSeq System. Processing in the source paper ran as follows. A later analysis counted 65 million to 90 million unique TCR beta chains across the 600 to 850 repertoires, and around 9.9 million of these chains were shared by at least two donors. Raw reads were error-corrected and collapsed into unique sequences by a nearest-neighbor algorithm in which closely related sequences were merged to remove PCR and sequencing errors. Alignment of CDR3 sequences to IMGT reference sequences was used to assign V, D and J gene segments. For a sequence to be retained, a match of at least six nucleotides to both a V gene segment and a J gene segment was required. Rearrangements were classified as productive when the CDR3 lacked stop codons and remained in frame with V and J, and all other rearrangements were classified as non-productive. CDR3 was defined according to IMGT convention as the region running from the second conserved V-encoded cysteine to the conserved J-encoded phenylalanine. The earlier analysis of fewer than 750 of the donors excluded sequences that lacked an unambiguous match to a single V gene segment. An earlier analysis of a few hundred of the donors classified V segments as functional when productive rearrangements were above 56.7% and as segregating when the standard deviation between donors was above 5%. A statistical classification framework was built for diagnosing cytomegalovirus status from the catalog of TCR beta chain sequences. In a later analysis, V and J genes were assigned by comparing TCR nucleotide sequences against IMGT/GENE-DB human TR gene sequences. A later analysis assigned CDR3 sequences and most-parsimonious VDJ recombination scenarios with the TCRdist pipeline. In a later analysis, each TCR beta chain was defined by its CDR3 amino acid sequence together with its V-gene family, and reads lacking a unique V-gene family were excluded. A later analysis removed 592 highly shared, low-generation-probability nucleotide sequences to deal with suspected cross-contamination and a sequencing artifact. A later analysis calculated a clonal expansion index for each public chain from normalized within-repertoire ranks of inferred template counts. A later analysis computed generation probabilities with a VDJ recombination model fitted to out-of-frame rearrangements, and checked the results against IGoR. Hypergeometric tests were used in a later analysis to score TCR-TCR, TCR-HLA and TCR-CMV co-occurrence, with a repertoire-size bias correction applied to the TCR pairs. A later analysis estimated false discovery rates by permuting HLA or CMV assignments 20 times. A later analysis grouped co-occurring TCRs with DBSCAN, adding TCRdist sequence similarity when clustering within HLA-allele-positive subsets. Repertoires with fewer than 30,000 or more than 120,000 public chains were left out of co-occurrence clustering, as were five repertoires with anomalous nucleotide sharing. Here the immuneACCESS table is served through TCRdb, limited to in-frame sequences with V and J called. Missing clones are a known gap in these copies; in checked studies unresolved V genes cover under half, and the rest lacks a known reason. V and J calls and clone size come straight from that table; D and trimming were deduced from the DNA. In all, the sample holds 80,000 to 130,000 clones, and roughly four fifths of those were seen once. The ten largest account for 13% to 15% of the sample.

Taken from the germline V gene (reference sequence), the CDR1 and CDR2 loops are SGHNT and YYREEE. Germline trimming amounts to 2 bases on V and 8 bases on J, with 6 as the count of junction bases outside the gene matches. The CDR3 sequence holds 14 residues, the cysteine and phenylalanine included. Kept here is only the CDR3 DNA, which spans 42 bases and is read in frame from base 1. Study-wide conclusions, independent of this receptor: The authors suggested that the approach could potentially be generalized to other disease states and immunological phenotypes. A later analysis found that HLA-associated TCR beta chains were more clonally expanded and had lower generation probabilities than equally common non-associated chains. HLA typing was unavailable for some donors at each locus, so association tests used only the typed subset. A further reported finding was that TCR beta sequences accurately predicted the HLA-A and HLA-B alleles for most subjects in the first cohort. Broadly in line with IMGT annotations, most TCR beta V segments showed up in productive rearrangements about 87% or about 30% of the time in an earlier analysis of several hundred of the donors. Because the 87-base-pair reads could not distinguish some IMGT-functional V segments, including TRBV6-2 and TRBV6-3, those segments were excluded. A few of the identified cytomegalovirus-associated TCR beta chains were confirmed in vitro to be specific for cytomegalovirus antigens. Presence/absence analyses assumed roughly uniform sequencing depth across donors, an assumption that may not hold. A later analysis associated 15,000 to 20,000 TCR beta sequences with specific HLA alleles at a false discovery rate of 0.05. Immune exposure information for the cohort was limited to CMV serostatus. When HLA alleles, especially DR and DQ, strongly co-occurred, TCR associations were difficult to assign to individual alleles. Across donors, most TCR sequences were observed very rarely, whereas some public TCRs were present in many individuals. Correlated functional status among segregating V segments might be attributable to linkage disequilibrium, but an unknown experimental factor could not be ruled out. In a later analysis, the rate of TCR association differed among HLA loci, with DRB1 alleles having the most associated TCRs and HLA-C alleles having the fewest. In a later analysis, most CMV-associated TCR beta chains were found to appear HLA-restricted, with HLA associations seemingly driven largely by CMV exposure. A cluster of highly shared sequence variants was judged likely to represent a technical artifact of the sequencing pipeline. Cytomegalovirus status was reported to be diagnosed by the classifier with high specificity and sensitivity in both the original and validation cohorts. Only TCR beta chains were sequenced in this cohort, and the absence of alpha or paired-chain data limited detectable features. The study listed 150 to 200 TCR beta chains as associated with cytomegalovirus. The earlier analysis of around 600 of the donors excluded approximately 17 rarely observed V segments, including chromosome 9 orphons, because counts were too low. According to a later genetic analysis, donors in an Asian-associated ancestry cluster had fewer N-insertions in productive TCRs than the approximately 700-donor mean. In a later genetic analysis, a missense DCLRE1C variant was associated with V-gene and J-gene trimming of TCR beta chains, and the association was replicated in an independent cohort. According to a later analysis, parvovirus B19, influenza, CMV and Epstein-Barr virus appeared linked to several top co-occurrence clusters.

On this clone: Its antigen remains unidentified. No quality values exist for individual bases; no much larger clone is one base distant.

The cohort consisted of 666 healthy bone marrow donors. At the time of sampling, all cohort members were nominally healthy, though unrecorded immune exposures were likely present. The donor tested CMV seropositive, placing the donor among the 289 seropositive members of the cohort. Each donor provided a peripheral blood sample, and peripheral blood mononuclear cells were used for TCR beta sequencing. The Qiagen DNeasy Blood Extraction Kit was used to extract genomic DNA from the blood cell samples. The source of this sequence is a male donor in good health and CMV-seropositive. The rearrangement joined TRBV5-4 to TRBJ1-2; 10 bases in between match TRBD1. The sequenced sample consisted of PBMCs. Here the CDR3 is given as CASSFDRGQGGYTF. The DNA sequence is given as TGTGCCAGCAGCTTCGACAGGGGGCAGGGGGGCTACACCTTC.